These 27 T cell receptor beta chains came from one sample sequenced in a study of T cells of healthy individuals (dated by TCRdb to 2016 to 2018). Receptors were amplified or captured by 5' RACE. Sequencing used an Illumina MiSeq. Using fastp at Q25 and MiXCR, TCRdb reprocessed the public reads and kept productive beta chains. A single entry per CDR3 protein holds the most common genes and DNA from its merged rows. For this sample there are roughly 87,000 distinct CDR3 sequences; around 17% appear just once. Together, the top ten hold more than 5.5% of the sample. These receptors were collected from a human donor in good health.

The chain couples TRBV7-2 to TRBJ2-3; the match to TRBD2 covers 11 bases. Germline lookup yields CDR1 SGHTA and CDR2 FQGNSA. This CDR3 comprises 19 residues. The V gene end was trimmed by 3 bases and the J gene end by 0 bases; junction bases not matched to a gene: 11. The DNA for the CDR3 is TGTGCCAGCAGCTTTCCGGGACTAGCGGTGACCTCTAGCACAGATACGCAGTATTTT. Residues: CASSFPGLAVTSSTDTQYF.

This chain uses TRBV5-1 with TRBJ2-3; 11 bases line up with TRBD2. In germline, CDR1 is SGHRS, CDR2 YFSETQ. J lost 0 bases, V lost 3 bases, and 3 bases had no gene match. The CDR3 is 16 amino acids. The CDR3 spells CASSSGLAASTDTQYF. In DNA, the CDR3 is TGCGCCAGCAGCTCGGGACTAGCGGCTAGCACAGATACGCAGTATTTT.

This clonotype was counted only a few times. The chain couples TRBV9 to TRBJ2-1; 10 bases are shared with TRBD2. Germline lookup yields CDR1 SGDLS and CDR2 YYNGEE. V shed 4 bases, J shed 2 bases, and the junction held 6 bases outside the gene matches. This CDR3 has 16 amino acids. The CDR3 region is CASSPPSGRAYNEQFF. CDR3 DNA sequence: TGTGCCAGCAGCCCTCCAAGCGGGAGGGCCTACAATGAGCAGTTCTTC.

This clonotype occurred a few times. The V and J genes are TRBV9 and TRBJ2-1; 10 nucleotides match TRBD1. Germline loops: CDR1 SGDLS, CDR2 YYNGEE. The V segment lost 2 bases and the J segment 8 bases; nucleotides outside the gene matches: 7. This CDR3 is built from 15 residues. CDR3 region: CASSVTGGAGYEQFF. The CDR3 nucleotides read TGTGCCAGCAGCGTGACAGGGGGCGCTGGTTATGAGCAGTTCTTC.

This clonotype was counted only a few times. The J gene is TRBJ1-1, the V gene TRBV12-3 or TRBV12-4; D gene unclear. The CDR3 is 12 amino acids. V gave up 6 bases and J gave up 6 bases, with 11 bases separating them. In DNA, the CDR3 is TGTGCCAGCAGCAGGACCGGTCCTGAAGCTTTCTTT. This gives the protein CASSRTGPEAFF.

This clonotype was recorded a few times. This rearrangement joins TRBV19 to TRBJ1-2, with no clear D. Germline CDR1 LNHDA, CDR2 SQIVND (reference sequence). This CDR3 has 14 amino acids. V gave up 8 bases and J gave up 8 bases, with 21 bases separating them. CDR3 nucleotide sequence: TGTGCCAGTGCTAAATCCGACGAACGATACGGCTACACCTTC. This sequence encodes CASAKSDERYGYTF.

This clonotype was recorded a few times. The chain employs TRBV3-1 and TRBJ1-1; D remains ambiguous. Germline V gene data show CDR1 as LGHDT and CDR2 as YNNKEL (reference sequence). This CDR3 comprises 11 residues. V was trimmed by 3 bases and J by 6 bases, leaving 5 bases between them. CDR3 region: CASSQFSEAFF. The CDR3 DNA is TGTGCCAGCAGCCAGTTCTCTGAAGCTTTCTTT.

This clonotype was detected a few times. The V and J genes are TRBV7-2 and TRBJ1-5, with D unclear. The CDR3 covers 15 residues. The germline gives CDR1 SGHTA, CDR2 FQGNSA. The germline V and J ends were trimmed by 4 bases and 9 bases, with 19 bases remaining between them. CDR3 in amino acids: CASSSGRGPNLPQHF. CDR3 nucleotides: TGTGCCAGCAGCTCCGGGCGGGGTCCCAATTTGCCCCAGCATTTT. Drawing the rest from reference TRBV7-2 and TRBJ1-5, the complete variable domain is GAGVSQSPSNKVTEKGKDVELRCDPISGHTALYWYRQSLGQGLEFLIYFQGNSAPDKSGLPSDRFSAERTGGSVSTLTIQRTQQEDSAVYLCASSSGRGPNLPQHFGDGTRLSIL.

V and J are TRBV19 and TRBJ2-1; the match to TRBD2 covers 9 bases. The germline gives CDR1 LNHDA, CDR2 SQIVND (reference sequence). With 5 bases clipped from V and 4 bases from J, the junction kept 9 bases outside the gene matches. This CDR3 has 16 amino acids. DNA for the CDR3: TGTGCCAGTAGTTACGATAGCGGGGGCCGTTACAATGAGCAGTTCTTC. Amino acid sequence: CASSYDSGGRYNEQFF.

This clonotype was recorded many times. V gene TRBV6-5 combines with J gene TRBJ2-1, with D uncertain. The CDR3 contains 12 residues. CDR1 is MNHEY, CDR2 SVGAGI, per germline. The V gene lost 7 bases and the J gene lost 7 bases, with 11 bases spanning the gap. The CDR3 bases are TGTGCCAGCACTAACCCGGGTAATGAGCAGTTCTTC. Protein product: CASTNPGNEQFF.

Ten or more counts support this clonotype. The chain carries TRBV7-9 and TRBJ2-5; 9 nucleotides align to TRBD1. The V gene's germline CDR1 is SEHNR and CDR2 FQNEAQ (reference sequence). The length of the CDR3 is 16 residues. J lost 2 bases, V lost 5 bases, and 9 bases had no gene match. CDR3 loop: CASSPSQGALQETQYF. CDR3 in DNA: TGTGCCAGCAGCCCGTCACAGGGGGCGTTACAAGAGACCCAGTACTTC.

This clonotype was seen many times. The chain couples TRBV20-1 to TRBJ2-5; 8 nucleotides agree with TRBD2. Germline V CDR1 and CDR2: DFQATT, SNEGSKA (reference sequence). V trimming: 0 bases; J trimming: 7 bases; junction bases outside the gene matches: 10. The CDR3 contains 15 residues. The CDR3: CSARDATSGHGTQYF. The DNA for the CDR3 is TGCAGTGCTAGAGATGCTACTAGCGGCCATGGGACCCAGTACTTC.

Many counts were recorded for this clonotype. The CDR3 coding sequence is TGTGCCATCAGTGATACAGGACTAGCGGGAGGTGGGGAGCAGTTCTTC. This sequence encodes CAISDTGLAGGGEQFF. The rearrangement links TRBV10-3 to TRBJ2-1; 14 bases fit TRBD2. This CDR3 has 16 residues. Looked up from germline, CDR1 is ENHRY and CDR2 is SYGVKD. Trimming removed 3 bases from V and 10 bases from J; junction bases left unmatched: 8.

The CDR3 nucleotides read TGTGCCAGCAGCCAAGATTCTGGAAACACCATATATTTT. Translating gives CASSQDSGNTIYF. This chain connects TRBV14 to TRBJ1-3, with D unclear. The CDR3 runs 13 residues. V gave up 0 bases and J gave up 1 base, with 1 base separating them. Germline CDR1 SGHDN, CDR2 FVKESK.

The chain carries TRBV7-6 and TRBJ1-4; 8 bases map to TRBD1. Germline V gives CDR1 SGHVS, CDR2 FNYEAQ. The CDR3 runs to 15 residues. The V segment lost 3 bases and the J segment 2 bases; nucleotides outside the gene matches: 2. The CDR3 loop is CASSFWTGTNEKLFF. In DNA, the CDR3 is TGTGCCAGCAGCTTTTGGACAGGGACTAATGAAAAACTGTTTTTT.

This clonotype was seen a handful of times. The chain is built from TRBV20-1 and TRBJ1-6; unclear D gene. The CDR3 extends over 11 amino acids. The V gene lost 2 bases and the J gene lost 7 bases, with 3 bases spanning the gap. Germline-derived CDR1 and CDR2 are DFQATT and SNEGSKA (reference sequence). The CDR3, as DNA: TGCAGTGCTAGATTAAATTCACCCCTCCACTTT. The encoded protein is CSARLNSPLHF.

This clonotype has only one observation. The chain couples TRBV27 to TRBJ1-2; no clear D gene. This CDR3 region has 14 residues. V was trimmed by 0 bases and J by 4 bases, leaving 9 bases between them. Germline CDR1 reads MNHEY; CDR2 reads SMNVEV (reference sequence). CDR3 nucleotides: TGTGCCAGCAGTTTATCATCTTCGGGCTATGGCTACACCTTC. This sequence encodes CASSLSSSGYGYTF.

This clonotype was counted ten times or more. The V gene is TRBV7-9, the J gene TRBJ2-7, with 9 bases matching TRBD1. Germline trimming cut 5 bases from V and 0 bases from J; bases unmatched to any gene: 8. The CDR3 contains 16 residues. Germline CDR1 SEHNR, CDR2 FQNEAQ (reference sequence). In nucleotides, the CDR3 is TGTGCCAGCAGCACAGTGGACAGGGGTCTCTCCTACGAGCAGTACTTC. Translated, it gives CASSTVDRGLSYEQYF.

This clonotype was detected ten times or more. This rearrangement joins TRBV7-9 to TRBJ1-4; the D gene is possibly TRBD1 (5 bases). The CDR3 has 14 residues. CDR1 SEHNR and CDR2 FQNEAQ come from the germline V gene (reference sequence). Trimming shortened V by 9 bases and J by 7 bases, and 18 bases separated the two germline ends. This CDR3 reads CASPAPGFGEKLFF. The CDR3 coding sequence is TGTGCCAGTCCGGCCCCAGGGTTCGGTGAAAAACTGTTTTTT. Full variable domain (outside the CDR3, taken from reference TRBV7-9 and TRBJ1-4): DTGVSQNPRHKITKRGQNVTFRCDPISEHNRLYWYRQTLGQGPEFLTYFQNEAQLEKSRLLSDRFSAERPKGSFSTLEIQRTEQGDSAMYLCASPAPGFGEKLFFGSGTQLSVL.

The sample holds a few counts of this clonotype. The chain employs TRBV6-6 and TRBJ1-2; D is possibly TRBD1 (5 bases). Germline V CDR1 and CDR2: MNHNY, SVGAGI (reference sequence). V was cut by 2 bases and J by 4 bases, with 17 bases left in between. The CDR3 sequence is 16 residues long. The CDR3 reads CASSYRLRQTTYGYTF. The CDR3 DNA is TGTGCCAGCAGTTACAGACTGAGACAGACTACCTATGGCTACACCTTC.

CDR3 sequence reads: CASRQGFSYNEQFF. The CDR3 DNA reads TGTGCCAGCCGACAGGGGTTCTCCTACAATGAGCAGTTCTTC. The rearrangement uses TRBV6-6 and TRBJ2-1; 8 bases are a match to TRBD1. The trim removed 8 bases at V and 0 bases at J, leaving 3 bases unmatched. The CDR3 has 14 amino acids. CDR1 MNHNY and CDR2 SVGAGI come from the germline V gene (reference sequence).

This clonotype was counted at least ten times. The chain recombines TRBV29-1 with TRBJ1-1; possibly TRBD1 for D (5 bases). Trimming cost V 8 bases and J 4 bases, with 11 bases left between them. Germline V gives CDR1 SQVTM, CDR2 ANQGSEA. This CDR3 has 11 amino acids. This chain's CDR3 is CSTLGVTEAFF. The CDR3 nucleotides read TGCAGCACCCTGGGGGTCACTGAAGCTTTCTTT.

This clonotype was observed a few times. The J gene is TRBJ2-3, the V gene TRBV20-1; TRBD2 matches at 9 bases. The CDR3 has 16 amino acids. Per germline, CDR1 DFQATT and CDR2 SNEGSKA (reference sequence). V lost 5 bases, J lost 2 bases, and 11 bases stayed unmatched. DNA of the CDR3: TGCAGTGCTTCCCGCCGACTAGCGGTACCCACAGATACGCAGTATTTT. Translated: CSASRRLAVPTDTQYF.

This clonotype was seen ten or more times. This chain connects TRBV7-6 to TRBJ2-7; D unclear. The germline V gene has CDR1 SGHVS and CDR2 FNYEAQ. The germline V and J ends were trimmed by 5 bases and 5 bases, with 13 bases remaining between them. This CDR3 has 13 amino acids. The DNA for the CDR3 is TGTGCCAGCAGCCTAGGTGTAGGCAACGAGCAGTACTTC. Translation gives CASSLGVGNEQYF.

The chain has TRBV6-1 and TRBJ2-2; D gene uncertain. Germline CDR1 reads MNHNS; CDR2 reads SASEGT. The CDR3 contains 14 residues. Trimming removed 1 base from V and 6 bases from J, with 9 bases in between. This CDR3 reads CASSEVLVAGELFF. Here the CDR3 DNA reads TGTGCCAGCAGTGAAGTTCTGGTCGCCGGGGAGCTGTTTTTT.

The table lists this clonotype with a few counts. The chain joins TRBV7-8 to TRBJ2-3; a weak D match, TRBD2 (5 bases). Trimming took 1 base from V and 6 from J, leaving 8 bases between them. The CDR3 is 13 residues long. Germline CDR1 SGHVS, CDR2 FQNEAQ. The CDR3 here is CASSLGTRDTQYF. Here the CDR3 DNA reads TGTGCCAGCAGCTTAGGGACTCGGGATACGCAGTATTTT.

This clonotype was counted ten times or more. This chain's CDR3 is CATSRATGTPETQYF. The CDR3 DNA reads as TGTGCCACCAGCAGGGCTACTGGGACGCCAGAGACCCAGTACTTC. The chain has TRBV15 and TRBJ2-5; D possibly matches TRBD1 or TRBD2 (5 bases each). V lost 3 bases and J lost 4, with 15 bases in between. The CDR3 has 15 amino acids. CDR1 LNHNV and CDR2 YYDKDF come from the germline V gene (reference sequence).